This entry is about one T cell receptor (beta chain). The data belong to a study of blood T cell repertoires in COVID-19. Across the whole study: COVID-19 samples, acute and convalescent, were from the United States, Italy and Spain. Sample material is recorded as cDNA or gDNA derived from T cells, B-cell-depleted T cells, or PBMCs.

CDR3 length equals 19 residues. V shed 3 bases, J shed 0 bases, and the junction held 15 bases outside the gene matches. Germline V lookup: CDR1 SGHDT, CDR2 YYEEEE. In the study's own analysis: The authors estimated nucleated cell counts from reference gene primer amplification. The protocol was immunoSEQ multiplex PCR, while the TCRdb copy is restricted to in-frame clones and leaves out a portion. The V and J calls and clone size are taken from that table; D and trimming were inferred from the DNA. This table has 120,000 to 150,000 clones, roughly 86% appearing once. Specimen: peripheral blood. V gene TRBV5-6 combines with J gene TRBJ1-5; 7 bases align to TRBD1. This receptor was identified in a human donor in a cohort sampled during active COVID-19. In DNA form, the CDR3 reads TGTGCCAGCAGCTCAGCAGGGGGTAGGTCAGGTTTTAGCAATCAGCCCCAGCATTTT. As protein: CASSSAGGRSGFSNQPQHF.